Reported below is one T cell receptor beta chain. Its cognate antigen has yet to be identified. Qualities for individual bases were not recorded, and no much larger clone is one base off. The source of the sample is a study of shared clonotypes between healthy human individuals (dated by TCRdb to about 2020). Context from the whole study: Three men and a couple of women, aged 18 to 49 years, made up the cohort. For each donor, three plates each were used for CD4 naive and CD4 memory, two plates were used for CD8 naive, and one plate was used for CD8 memory. The study deeply sequenced blood TCR repertoires of five healthy adults to estimate repertoire size and the extent of clonotype sharing between individuals. To increase sequencing depth and limit assay-specific biases, different laboratories used diverse techniques to prepare libraries and sequence TCR repertoires. Per donor, leukapheresis produced somewhere between about 0.94 and 8.9 billion PBMCs.

TCR CDR3 regions were amplified from genomic DNA by multiplex PCR using the deep immunoSEQ assay. For each cell subset, the extracted genomic DNA was distributed evenly across all wells of several immunoSEQ 96-well plates, and each plate served as one replicate. For sorted subsets, around 0.2 ug genomic DNA, equal to 30,000 or so T cell genomes, was loaded into each replicate PCR. The purified libraries were quantified using a Qubit 3.0 fluorometer, sized with a Bioanalyzer 2100, and then quantified again using the KAPA Library Quantification kit. Every immunoSEQ 96-well plate was sequenced on a separate single-read 150-cycle Illumina NextSeq 550 flow cell. For the original study's pipeline: The immunoSEQ output contained only junctional sequences without quality scores, so filtering could not match that applied to full-length reads. Sequences were annotated with PyIR, a Python wrapper for IgBLAST v1.9, and V/J genes and CDR3 were assigned using IMGT germline references. Reads were filtered out if the reads had weak V/J assignments (E-value above 1e-6), no CDR3, stop codons, out-of-frame junctions, or ambiguous translated residues. V3J clonotypes were defined by identical inferred V gene, J gene, and CDR3 amino acid sequence. To compute the percentage overlap between repertoires, the number of shared unique clonotypes was divided by the size of the smaller repertoire. RTK rarefaction, the Chao1 estimator, and Recon v2.1 estimates of unobserved clonotypes were used to assess repertoire richness. For all TCRbeta clonotypes obtained by the gDNA method from a handful of donors, generation probabilities were computed with OLGA. What TCRdb holds here is the immuneACCESS table cut down to in-frame rearrangements. Part of the clones is not present; checked against another copy, under half of the missing clones reflect an unresolved V gene, and the others are unexplained. For V, J and clone size, that table is used; D and trimming come from the DNA. This sample has 550,000 to 750,000 clones in its table, and about 90% of those were observed once. Approximately 25% of the sample lies in the top ten.

The CDR3 contains 16 residues, cysteine and phenylalanine counted. Only the CDR3 region is kept as DNA, spanning 48 bases read in frame from base 1. Trimming accounts for 7 bases at V and 3 bases at J, while the number of junction bases matched to no gene is 15. CDR1 and CDR2, looked up from the germline V gene (reference sequence), are SEHNR and FQNEAQ. CD8 naive samples were CD45RO-negative cells positively selected for CCR7, giving a CD45RA+CCR7+ population that excluded TemRA cells. The donors were healthy, HIV-negative adults who had no recently reported acute infections or vaccinations. Every donor was a Caucasian adult residing in Nashville, Tennessee, USA. Blood was collected by leukapheresis, and PBMCs were isolated by Ficoll-Histopaque density gradient centrifugation and then cryopreserved in liquid nitrogen vapor phase. Analytical flow cytometry was used to check the purity and quantity of every magnetically sorted T cell population. Genomic DNA was isolated from each sorted fraction and quantified by UV absorbance on a Nanodrop 2000c.

General findings and caveats noted by the study authors: Even with the large sequencing depth, rarefaction of the sorted-subset datasets indicated that sequencing was incomplete. Because the study included a small number of donors, the genetic and exposure-history diversity represented was limited. Naive subsets generally had larger estimated clonotype richness than memory subsets. Sampling was limited to blood, and TCR repertoires in tissue likely differ from TCR repertoires in blood. Higher generation probabilities were observed for clonotypes shared by all four sorted-subset donors than for non-shared clonotypes. Across four donors, approximately 5% of naive CD4, roughly 3.5% of naive CD8, 2% to 2.5% of memory CD4, and 0.4% of memory CD8 clonotypes were shared. Based on pairwise subsampling, the degree of clonotype sharing among donors was expected to be affected by sequencing depth.

The source of this sequence is a man aged 30-40 years in good health. The V and J segments used are TRBV7-9 and TRBJ2-7, and TRBD2 aligns with 7 junction nucleotides. What was sequenced was naive CD8+ T cells sorted from blood. In the paper's terms, the cell subset or site label means: CD45RA+CCR7+. The bases are TGTGCCAGCACCCCATGGGGGGAGCGGGACGGCTACGAGCAGTACTTC. It translates to CASTPWGERDGYEQYF.